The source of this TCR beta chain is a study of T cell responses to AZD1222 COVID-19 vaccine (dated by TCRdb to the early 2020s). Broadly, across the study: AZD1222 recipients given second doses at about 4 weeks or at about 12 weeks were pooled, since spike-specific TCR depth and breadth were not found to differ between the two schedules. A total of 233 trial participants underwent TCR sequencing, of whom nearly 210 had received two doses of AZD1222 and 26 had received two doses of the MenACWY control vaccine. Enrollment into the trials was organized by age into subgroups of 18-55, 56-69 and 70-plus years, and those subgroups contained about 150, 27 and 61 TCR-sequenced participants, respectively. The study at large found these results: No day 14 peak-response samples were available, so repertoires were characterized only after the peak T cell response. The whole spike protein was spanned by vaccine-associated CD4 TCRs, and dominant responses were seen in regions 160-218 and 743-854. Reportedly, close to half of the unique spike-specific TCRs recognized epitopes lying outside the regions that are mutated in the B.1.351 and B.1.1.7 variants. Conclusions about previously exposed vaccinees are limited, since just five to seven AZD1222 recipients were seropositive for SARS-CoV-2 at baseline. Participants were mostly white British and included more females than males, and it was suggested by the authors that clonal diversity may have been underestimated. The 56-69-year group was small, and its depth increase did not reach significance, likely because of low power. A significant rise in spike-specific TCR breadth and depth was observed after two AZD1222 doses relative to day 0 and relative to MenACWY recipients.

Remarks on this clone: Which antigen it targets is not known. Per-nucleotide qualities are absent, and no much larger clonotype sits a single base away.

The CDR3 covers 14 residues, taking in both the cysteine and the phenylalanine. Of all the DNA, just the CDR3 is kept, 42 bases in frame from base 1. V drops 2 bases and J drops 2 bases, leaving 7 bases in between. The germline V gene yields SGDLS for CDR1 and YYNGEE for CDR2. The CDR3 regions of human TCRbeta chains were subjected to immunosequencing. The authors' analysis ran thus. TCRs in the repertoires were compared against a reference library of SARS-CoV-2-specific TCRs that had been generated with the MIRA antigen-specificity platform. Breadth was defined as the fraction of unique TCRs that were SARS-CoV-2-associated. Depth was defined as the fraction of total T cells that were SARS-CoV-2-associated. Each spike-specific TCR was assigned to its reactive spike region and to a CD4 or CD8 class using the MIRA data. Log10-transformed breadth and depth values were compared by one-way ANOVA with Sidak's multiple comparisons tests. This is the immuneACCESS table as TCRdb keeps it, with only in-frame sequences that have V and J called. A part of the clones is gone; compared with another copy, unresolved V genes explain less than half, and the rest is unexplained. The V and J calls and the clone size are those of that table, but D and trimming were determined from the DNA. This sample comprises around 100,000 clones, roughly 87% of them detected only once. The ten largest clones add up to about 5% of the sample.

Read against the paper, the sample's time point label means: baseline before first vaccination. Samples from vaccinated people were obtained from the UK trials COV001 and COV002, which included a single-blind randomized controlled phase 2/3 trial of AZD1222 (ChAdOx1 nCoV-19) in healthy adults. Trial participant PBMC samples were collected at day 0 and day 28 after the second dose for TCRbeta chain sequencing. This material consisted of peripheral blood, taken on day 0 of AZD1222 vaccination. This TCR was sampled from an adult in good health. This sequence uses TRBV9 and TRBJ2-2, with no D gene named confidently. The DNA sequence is TGTGCCAGCAGCGTCAGCCTAAACACCGGGGAGCTGTTTTTT. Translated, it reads CASSVSLNTGELFF.